This T cell receptor beta chain was found in a study of blood T cell repertoires in COVID-19. For the study at large: COVID-19 samples collected from the United States, Italy and Spain covered acute and convalescent phases.

This CDR3 has 16 amino acids. V lost 1 base to trimming and J lost 7 bases; unmatched junction nucleotides: 7. Per germline, CDR1 MNHNS and CDR2 SASEGT. Some clones are missing from TCRdb's copy, which holds only in-frame ones; the method was immunoSEQ multiplex PCR. This repertoire shows some 410,000 clones, over 75% found once; its top ten account for about 0.89%. Participants' reported clinical history set cohort assignment. The rearrangement uses TRBV6-1 and TRBJ2-1, with 10 bases fitting TRBD1. Material for sequencing was PBMCs or T cells enriched from blood (not recorded which). This TCR came from a woman aged 30 to 39 with acute COVID-19. The CDR3: CASSEEDRGLENEQFF. As DNA, the CDR3 is TGTGCCAGCAGTGAAGAAGACAGGGGGCTTGAAAATGAGCAGTTCTTC.